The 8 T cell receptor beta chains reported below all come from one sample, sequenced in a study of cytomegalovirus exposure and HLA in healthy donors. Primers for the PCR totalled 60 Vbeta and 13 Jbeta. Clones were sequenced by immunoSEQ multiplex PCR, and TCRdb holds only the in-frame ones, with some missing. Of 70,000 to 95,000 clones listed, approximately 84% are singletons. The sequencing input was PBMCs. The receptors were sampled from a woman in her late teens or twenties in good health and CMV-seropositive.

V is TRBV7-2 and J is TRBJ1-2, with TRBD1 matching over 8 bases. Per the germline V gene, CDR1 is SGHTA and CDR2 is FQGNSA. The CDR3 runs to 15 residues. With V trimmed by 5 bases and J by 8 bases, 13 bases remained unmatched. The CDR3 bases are TGTGCCAGCAGCAAACGGACAGGGCTCTCGGTCGGCTACACCTTC. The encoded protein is CASSKRTGLSVGYTF.

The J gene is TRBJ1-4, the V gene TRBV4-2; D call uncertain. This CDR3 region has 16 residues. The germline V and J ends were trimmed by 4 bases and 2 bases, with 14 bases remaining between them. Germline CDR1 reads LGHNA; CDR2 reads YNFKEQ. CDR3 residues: CASSPKIGETNEKLFF. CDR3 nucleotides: TGTGCCAGCAGCCCCAAGATCGGGGAGACTAATGAAAAACTGTTTTTT.

The CDR3 DNA reads as TGTGCCAGCAGCGCGCTATCGAACACTGAAGCTTTCTTT. This translates into CASSALSNTEAFF. J is TRBJ1-1 and V is TRBV9; D not certain. This CDR3 is 13 amino acids long. Trimming shortened V by 3 bases and J by 1 base, and 7 bases separated the two germline ends. Germline CDR1 and CDR2: SGDLS and YYNGEE.

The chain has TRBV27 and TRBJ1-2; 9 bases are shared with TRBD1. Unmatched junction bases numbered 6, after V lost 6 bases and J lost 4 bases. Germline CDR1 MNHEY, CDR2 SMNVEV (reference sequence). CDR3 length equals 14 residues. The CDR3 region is CASSTGTGPYGYTF. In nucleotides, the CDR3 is TGTGCCAGCAGCACCGGGACAGGGCCCTATGGCTACACCTTC.

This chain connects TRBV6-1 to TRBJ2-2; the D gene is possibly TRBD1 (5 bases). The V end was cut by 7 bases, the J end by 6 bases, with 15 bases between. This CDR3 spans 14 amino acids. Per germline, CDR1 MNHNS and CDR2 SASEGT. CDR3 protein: CASTPLREAGELFF. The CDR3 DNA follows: TGTGCCAGCACCCCACTCAGGGAAGCCGGGGAGCTGTTTTTT.

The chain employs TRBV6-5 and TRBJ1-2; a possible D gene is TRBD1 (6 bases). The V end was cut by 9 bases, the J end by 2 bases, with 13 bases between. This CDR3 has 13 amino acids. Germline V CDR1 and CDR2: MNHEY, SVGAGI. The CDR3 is CASAFQGNYGYTF. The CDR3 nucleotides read TGTGCCAGTGCATTTCAGGGGAACTATGGCTACACCTTC.

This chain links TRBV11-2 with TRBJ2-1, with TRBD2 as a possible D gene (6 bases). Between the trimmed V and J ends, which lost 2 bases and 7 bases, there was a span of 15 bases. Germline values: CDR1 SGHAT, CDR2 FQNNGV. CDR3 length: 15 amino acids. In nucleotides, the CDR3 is TGTGCCAGCAGCTTACTGGCGGGAAACCCTAATGAGCAGTTCTTC. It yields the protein CASSLLAGNPNEQFF.

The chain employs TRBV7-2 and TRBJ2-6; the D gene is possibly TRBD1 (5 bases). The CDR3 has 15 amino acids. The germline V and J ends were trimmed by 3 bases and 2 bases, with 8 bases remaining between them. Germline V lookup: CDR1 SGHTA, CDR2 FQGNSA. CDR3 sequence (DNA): TGTGCCAGCAGCTTCGTAGGGGCTGGGGCCAACGTCCTGACTTTC. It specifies CASSFVGAGANVLTF.